Each of the 28 T cell receptor beta chains below was sequenced from the same sample in a study of cytomegalovirus exposure and HLA in healthy donors. Primers: 60 Vbeta forward and 13 Jbeta reverse. This table comes from immunoSEQ multiplex PCR, and its TCRdb copy is limited to in-frame clones, with some not included. The listing records 140,000 to 150,000 clones. The sequenced material came from PBMCs. The receptors were gathered from a woman in her fifties or sixties in good health and CMV-seronegative.

The CDR3: CASNPTAYEQYF. The CDR3 DNA sequence: TGTGCCAGCAACCCGACAGCCTACGAGCAGTACTTC. V is TRBV6-1 and J is TRBJ2-7; TRBD1 might be the D (5 bases). V was cut by 7 bases and J by 2 bases, with 9 bases left in between. Germline CDR1 reads MNHNS; CDR2 reads SASEGT. This CDR3 has 12 amino acids.

J is TRBJ1-1 and V is TRBV7-9; D unresolved. The V and J ends lost 2 bases and 3 bases respectively, with 13 bases between them. From germline, CDR1 is SEHNR and CDR2 FQNEAQ (reference sequence). CDR3 length: 15 amino acids. The CDR3 nucleotides are TGTGCCAGCAGCTTAATGTCCGCCCAGGACACTGAAGCTTTCTTT. Residues: CASSLMSAQDTEAFF.

The rearrangement links TRBV6-6 to TRBJ1-5; D is unresolved. Germline CDR1 and CDR2: MNHNY and SVGAGI (reference sequence). V was trimmed by 8 bases and J by 2 bases, leaving 10 bases between them. The CDR3 sequence is 13 residues long. CDR3 coding DNA: TGTGCCAGCGCGTCCCCGGGCAATCAGCCCCAGCATTTT. Translating it yields CASASPGNQPQHF.

The chain has TRBV7-3 and TRBJ2-2, with a possible D match to TRBD1 (5 bases). The V and J ends lost 5 bases and 2 bases respectively, with 12 bases between them. CDR3 size: 15 residues. The germline V gene has CDR1 SGHTA and CDR2 FQGTGA. CDR3 DNA: TGTGCCAGCAGCAAACTCGGACATAACACCGGGGAGCTGTTTTTT. Protein product: CASSKLGHNTGELFF.

As to this clone: The identical CDR3 is also encoded by other nucleotide sequences in the sample. This rearrangement joins TRBV5-1 to TRBJ1-3; unclear D gene. Between the trimmed V and J ends, which lost 0 bases and 0 bases, there was a span of 7 bases. CDR1 is SGHRS and CDR2 is YFSETQ in the germline V gene. The CDR3 totals 15 residues. CDR3 loop: CASSLDPSSGNTIYF. The CDR3, as DNA: TGCGCCAGCAGCTTGGATCCCTCCTCTGGAAACACCATATATTTT.

The chain employs TRBV9 and TRBJ2-3, with D tentatively TRBD1 (5 bases). V lost 0 bases to trimming and J lost 6 bases, with 29 bases between them. This CDR3 has 20 amino acids. CDR1 and CDR2 from the germline V gene are SGDLS and YYNGEE. CDR3 in amino acids: CASSVAQHTRTQHGQDTQYF. The DNA for the CDR3 is TGTGCCAGCAGCGTAGCCCAACACACCAGGACACAACATGGGCAGGATACGCAGTATTTT.

The chain recombines TRBV28 with TRBJ2-7, with D perhaps TRBD2 (5 bases). The CDR3 runs to 16 residues. V was cut by 2 bases and J by 3 bases, with 17 bases left in between. Germline loops: CDR1 MDHEN, CDR2 SYDVKM. The CDR3 coding sequence is TGTGCCAGCAGTTTAGCCCCTTGGCGGGCACGCTACGAGCAGTACTTC. It codes for CASSLAPWRARYEQYF.

This sequence joins TRBV7-7 and TRBJ2-7; tentative D call: TRBD1 (5 bases). This CDR3 contains 13 residues. Trimming took off 4 bases at V and 7 bases at J, with 14 bases between the two ends. Germline CDR1 is SSHAT and CDR2 is FNYEAQ (reference sequence). CDR3 protein: CASSSSAGAEQYF. CDR3 nucleotides: TGTGCCAGCAGCTCCTCGGCTGGGGCAGAGCAGTACTTC.

The gene calls are TRBV28 and TRBJ1-2, with a tentative D call TRBD1 (6 bases). The germline V and J ends were trimmed by 3 bases and 2 bases, with 10 bases remaining between them. Germline V gene sequence: CDR1 MDHEN, CDR2 SYDVKM. The CDR3 has 14 amino acids. The CDR3 DNA is TGTGCCAGCAGTTTCCCTGACAGGAACTATGGCTACACCTTC. Translated, it gives CASSFPDRNYGYTF.

The rearrangement joins TRBV6-1 to TRBJ1-1; TRBD1 matches at 8 bases. This CDR3 has 13 residues. V shed 6 bases and J 4 bases; nucleotides not matched to a gene: 4. CDR1 is MNHNS, CDR2 SASEGT, per germline. CDR3 sequence (DNA): TGTGCCAGCAGGGCTACAGGGGGCACTGAAGCTTTCTTT. This gives the protein CASRATGGTEAFF.

The rearrangement joins TRBV5-1 to TRBJ2-7, with D tentatively TRBD2 (6 bases). The V gene's germline CDR1 is SGHRS and CDR2 YFSETQ. The CDR3 length is 16 residues. V was pared by 0 bases and J by 1 base, with 14 bases between. The CDR3 DNA sequence: TGCGCCAGCAGCTTGGAAGCGGGCCAGAGGTCCTACGAGCAGTACTTC. This gives the protein CASSLEAGQRSYEQYF.

The V gene is TRBV6-5, the J gene TRBJ1-5; D uncertain. Germline V CDR1 and CDR2: MNHEY, SVGAGI. CDR3 length: 13 amino acids. The germline V and J ends were trimmed by 4 bases and 5 bases, with 9 bases remaining between them. This CDR3 reads CASSFGSHQPQHF. Here the CDR3 DNA reads TGTGCCAGCAGTTTTGGCTCTCATCAGCCCCAGCATTTT.

The genes are TRBV9 and TRBJ2-1; 11 nucleotides align to TRBD2. Germline CDR1 is SGDLS and CDR2 is YYNGEE. J gave up 8 bases and V 4 bases, and 8 bases lay outside the gene matches. The CDR3 consists of 15 residues. In nucleotides, the CDR3 is TGTGCCAGCAGCCCTACTAGCGGGAGTGTGGATGAGCAGTTCTTC. Protein sequence: CASSPTSGSVDEQFF.

The genes are TRBV29-1 and TRBJ2-1; 7 bases fit TRBD2. Germline assignment: CDR1 SQVTM and CDR2 ANQGSEA. The length of the CDR3 is 12 residues. J gave up 6 bases and V 4 bases, and 3 bases lay outside the gene matches. CDR3 nucleotides: TGCAGCGTTGGGTCTAGCGGCAATGAGCAGTTCTTC. As protein: CSVGSSGNEQFF.

J is TRBJ1-5 and V is TRBV7-9; 8 nucleotides align to TRBD1. CDR1 and CDR2 (germline): SEHNR, FQNEAQ (reference sequence). The junction had 8 bases not matched to a gene; V was cut back by 5 bases and J by 5 bases. The CDR3 is 15 residues long. CDR3 region: CASSLQTGVDQPQHF. The DNA of the CDR3 is TGTGCCAGCAGCCTTCAGACAGGGGTCGATCAGCCCCAGCATTTT.

The chain recombines TRBV5-4 with TRBJ1-1, with D unclear. The V end lost 0 bases, the J end lost 1 base, and 7 bases lay between the germline ends. The CDR3 contains 14 residues. Germline V lookup: CDR1 SGHNT, CDR2 YYREEE (reference sequence). The CDR3 region has the DNA TGTGCCAGCAGCTTGGATTTCCGGAACACTGAAGCTTTCTTT. Its translation is CASSLDFRNTEAFF.

V is TRBV5-6 and J is TRBJ2-3, with D perhaps matching TRBD1 (7 bases). This CDR3 has 15 amino acids. Trimming took off 0 bases at V and 7 bases at J, with 15 bases between the two ends. Germline values: CDR1 SGHDT, CDR2 YYEEEE. The CDR3: CASSLGWQGGNTQYF. The DNA of the CDR3 is TGTGCCAGCAGCTTGGGTTGGCAGGGGGGAAATACGCAGTATTTT. The whole variable domain, remainder taken from reference TRBV5-6 and TRBJ2-3, is DAGVTQSPTHLIKTRGQQVTLRCSPKSGHDTVSWYQQALGQGPQFIFQYYEEEERQRGNFPDRFSGHQFPNYSSELNVNALLLGDSALYLCASSLGWQGGNTQYFGPGTRLTVL.

The CDR3 bases are TGTGCCACCGGGACTAGCGGGAGTTACGAGCAGTACTTC. The encoded protein is CATGTSGSYEQYF. This sequence joins TRBV19 and TRBJ2-7, with 14 nucleotides matching TRBD2. The trim removed 10 bases at V and 4 bases at J, leaving 3 bases unmatched. The germline gives CDR1 LNHDA, CDR2 SQIVND (reference sequence). This CDR3 has 13 amino acids.

V gene TRBV4-1 combines with J gene TRBJ1-2, with 7 bases identical to TRBD1. Germline-derived CDR1 and CDR2 are MGHRA and YSYEKL. This CDR3 region has 14 residues. With 3 bases clipped from V and 8 bases from J, the junction kept 9 bases outside the gene matches. The CDR3 region has the DNA TGCGCCAGCAGCCATGTTAACAGGGGTAGAGGCTACACCTTC. Protein: CASSHVNRGRGYTF.

This rearrangement joins TRBV30 to TRBJ2-3, with 7 bases lining up with TRBD1. The CDR3 totals 13 residues. Germline V gene lookup returns CDR1 GTSNPN and CDR2 SVGIG (reference sequence). V shed 4 bases, J shed 0 bases, and the junction held 1 base outside the gene matches. The CDR3 sequence: CAWMDRSTDTQYF. The CDR3 DNA is TGTGCCTGGATGGACAGGAGCACAGATACGCAGTATTTT.

The chain carries TRBV28 and TRBJ1-1; a weak D match, TRBD1 (5 bases). Trimming took off 3 bases at V and 7 bases at J, with 6 bases between the two ends. Germline CDR1 and CDR2: MDHEN and SYDVKM. This CDR3 has 11 amino acids. CDR3 loop: CASSFDSEAFF. CDR3 bases: TGTGCCAGCAGTTTTGACAGTGAAGCTTTCTTT.

The J gene is TRBJ2-1, the V gene TRBV6-5; a possible D gene is TRBD1 (5 bases). CDR1 is MNHEY and CDR2 is SVGAGI in the germline V gene. V lost 2 bases, J lost 7 bases, and 9 bases lay in between. The CDR3 length is 13 residues. The CDR3 DNA sequence: TGTGCCAGCAGTTACATTAAGGGGAATGAGCAGTTCTTC. Translated: CASSYIKGNEQFF.

The V gene is TRBV5-4, the J gene TRBJ2-7, with TRBD2 matching 7 bases. There are 15 residues in the CDR3. V shed 4 bases, J shed 3 bases, and the junction held 10 bases outside the gene matches. CDR1 is SGHNT, CDR2 YYREEE, per germline (reference sequence). This CDR3 reads CASSPPKGLYYEQYF. Here the CDR3 DNA reads TGTGCCAGCAGCCCCCCAAAGGGACTATACTACGAGCAGTACTTC.

V gene TRBV9 combines with J gene TRBJ2-2, with no clear D. The germline V and J ends were trimmed by 0 bases and 4 bases, with 13 bases remaining between them. The CDR3 has 16 residues. CDR1 SGDLS and CDR2 YYNGEE come from the germline V gene. CDR3 DNA sequence: TGTGCCAGCAGCGTAGGGGTGGTAGCCCTCACCGGGGAGCTGTTTTTT. As protein: CASSVGVVALTGELFF.

This CDR3 reads CASSPGSSGYGYTF. The CDR3 DNA follows: TGTGCCAGCTCACCCGGGAGTTCGGGCTATGGCTACACCTTC. The chain recombines TRBV18 with TRBJ1-2; no clear D. V dropped 3 bases and J dropped 4 bases, with 12 bases sitting between them. Germline CDR1 reads KGHSH; CDR2 reads LQKENI. The CDR3 length is 14 residues.

This sequence joins TRBV2 and TRBJ1-1; unclear D gene. Germline-derived CDR1 and CDR2 are SNHLY and FYNNEI. V gave up 1 base and J gave up 3 bases, with 12 bases separating them. The CDR3 is 15 residues long. As DNA, the CDR3 is TGTGCCAGCAGTGAAGAAGTAGGGAGCGACACTGAAGCTTTCTTT. This codes for CASSEEVGSDTEAFF.

V is TRBV30 and J is TRBJ1-1, with D possibly TRBD1 on 5 matching bases. This CDR3 region has 11 residues. CDR1 and CDR2 from the germline V gene are GTSNPN and SVGIG (reference sequence). The CDR3 sequence: CTYRRNTEAFF. The CDR3 nucleotides are TGTACCTACAGGAGGAACACTGAAGCTTTCTTT.

The V call is TRBV5-1, the J call TRBJ2-7; 8 bases align to TRBD1. V lost 1 base and J lost 2; bases outside the gene matches: 5. Per germline, CDR1 SGHRS and CDR2 YFSETQ. The CDR3 runs to 15 residues. The CDR3 bases are TGCGCCAGCAGCTTGCCGGGGACAGGACCCTACGAGCAGTACTTC. Translated: CASSLPGTGPYEQYF.